These 2 T cell receptor beta chains share one sample of origin, sequenced in a study of blood T cell repertoires in COVID-19. Sequenced by immunoSEQ multiplex PCR; TCRdb stores in-frame clones only, minus some. The sample has 150,000 or so clones; roughly 84% are singletons. Sample: peripheral blood. These receptor sequences come from a human donor in a cohort sampled during active COVID-19.

J is TRBJ1-2 and V is TRBV5-1; D gene uncertain. Germline V lookup: CDR1 SGHRS, CDR2 YFSETQ. CDR3 length: 14 residues. V lost 5 bases and J lost 6, with 17 bases in between. This CDR3 is CASSELDSRNGYTF. CDR3 nucleotide sequence: TGCGCCAGCAGTGAATTGGACTCGCGGAATGGCTACACCTTC.

The chain has TRBV7-9 and TRBJ2-2; perhaps TRBD2 as D (6 bases). V lost 5 bases and J lost 3, with 13 bases in between. CDR1 is SEHNR and CDR2 is FQNEAQ in the germline V gene (reference sequence). This CDR3 contains 15 residues. For the CDR3, the DNA is TGTGCCAGCAGCGGGAGGAACACTCACACCGGGGAGCTGTTTTTT. This codes for CASSGRNTHTGELFF.